Each of the 7 T cell receptor beta chains below was sequenced from the same sample in a study of metastatic and nonmetastatic thyroid tumors. Prior to thyroid surgery, none of the patients had received any treatment. TCRdb used MiXCR to call clones anew from the PCR reads. The sample carries 7,700 or so clones, around a third recorded once. The sequenced sample was tumor tissue. The receptors shown here come from a female donor with papillary thyroid cancer or a benign thyroid nodule (not recorded which). Some clones in this sample may be carry-over from other donors' samples.

The rearrangement joins TRBV7-2 to TRBJ2-1; a weak D match, TRBD2 (6 bases). The CDR3 length is 15 residues. Germline V gene data show CDR1 as SGHTA and CDR2 as FQGNSA. The V gene lost 4 bases and the J gene lost 0 bases, with 10 bases spanning the gap. The CDR3 loop reads CASSSQAGSYNEQFF. DNA for the CDR3: TGTGCCAGCAGCTCGCAAGCGGGCTCCTACAATGAGCAGTTCTTC.

This clone was counted between two and nine times. CDR3 region: CASSLTSVDTGELFF. The CDR3 nucleotides read TGTGCCAGCAGTTTGACTAGCGTCGACACCGGGGAGCTGTTTTTT. The chain couples TRBV12-3 or TRBV12-4 to TRBJ2-2, with 8 nucleotides matching TRBD2. Trimming at V came to 3 bases and at J to 3 bases, leaving 3 bases not matched to a gene. This CDR3 contains 15 residues.

This clone came up a few times. The chain employs TRBV2 and TRBJ2-7; 13 bases fit TRBD2. CDR3 length equals 14 residues. The V gene end was trimmed by 10 bases and the J gene end by 5 bases; junction bases not matched to a gene: 8. Germline V gives CDR1 SNHLY, CDR2 FYNNEI. Written as DNA, the CDR3 is TGTGCCATCCGTGTACTAGCGGGAGGGAACGAGCAGTACTTC. Its translation is CAIRVLAGGNEQYF. The full variable domain, its missing parts supplied by reference TRBV2 and TRBJ2-7, is EPEVTQTPSHQVTQMGQEVILRCVPISNHLYFYWYRQILGQKVEFLVSFYNNEISEKSEIFDDQFSVERPDGSNFTLKIRSTKLEDSAMYFCAIRVLAGGNEQYFGPGTRLTVT.

This clone is medium-sized by share. V and J are TRBV12-3 or TRBV12-4 and TRBJ1-1, with unresolved D. The CDR3 spans 13 residues. V dropped 3 bases and J dropped 5 bases, with 10 bases sitting between them. As DNA, the CDR3 is TGTGCCAGCAGTTTCTTAGTGGCGACTGAAGCTTTCTTT. Translation: CASSFLVATEAFF.

The genes are TRBV4-2 and TRBJ2-2, with TRBD1 identical over 7 bases. The CDR3 runs 14 residues. Germline V gene lookup returns CDR1 LGHNA and CDR2 YNFKEQ. The ends lost 4 bases at V and 6 bases at J; junction bases unmatched: 5. This chain's CDR3 is CASSLETGSGELFF. As DNA, the CDR3 is TGTGCCAGCAGCCTGGAGACAGGGTCCGGGGAGCTGTTTTTT.

The chain employs TRBV28 and TRBJ1-2; the D gene is possibly TRBD1 (6 bases). V was cut by 2 bases and J by 3 bases, with 10 bases left in between. Looked up from germline, CDR1 is MDHEN and CDR2 is SYDVKM. CDR3 length equals 14 residues. CDR3 DNA: TGTGCCAGCAGTTTACTGGGGGCCGACTATGGCTACACCTTC. Translated: CASSLLGADYGYTF.

By share, this clone counts as medium-sized. V usage is TRBV11-2 and J usage is TRBJ2-7, with D perhaps given as TRBD1 or TRBD2 (7 bases each). Germline V gene lookup returns CDR1 SGHAT and CDR2 FQNNGV. Trimming left V 4 bases short and J 5 bases short, with 24 bases between. The CDR3 is made up of 17 amino acids. The CDR3 DNA is TGTGCCAGCAGCTCGAACCAACTAGCGAGGGGGCTAAACGAGCAGTACTTC. This translates into CASSSNQLARGLNEQYF.